These 32 T cell receptor beta chains came from one sample sequenced in a study of blood T cell repertoires in COVID-19. The table came from immunoSEQ multiplex PCR; TCRdb's copy has only in-frame clones and leaves some out. The profile shows around 340,000 clones, about 83% of them singletons. Sequences were obtained from peripheral blood. These TCRs come from a man aged 25 to 45 with active or convalescent COVID-19.

The chain recombines TRBV7-2 with TRBJ2-1; D gene ambiguous. The CDR3 extends over 11 amino acids. Germline V lookup: CDR1 SGHTA, CDR2 FQGNSA. The V gene lost 3 bases and the J gene lost 9 bases, with 6 bases spanning the gap. The CDR3: CASSLTGEQFF. CDR3 coding DNA: TGTGCCAGCAGCTTGACGGGTGAGCAGTTCTTC. Based on the CDR3 plus reference TRBV7-2 and TRBJ2-1, the full variable domain is GAGVSQSPSNKVTEKGKDVELRCDPISGHTALYWYRQSLGQGLEFLIYFQGNSAPDKSGLPSDRFSAERTGGSVSTLTIQRTQQEDSAVYLCASSLTGEQFFGPGTRLTVL.

The chain has TRBV27 and TRBJ2-1; 7 nucleotides align to TRBD1. V was clipped by 2 bases and J by 4 bases; unmatched bases: 2. The germline CDR1 and CDR2 sequences are MNHEY and SMNVEV (reference sequence). CDR3 length: 14 residues. The CDR3 coding sequence is TGTGCCAGCAGTTTAGGGACAGCGTACAATGAGCAGTTCTTC. It encodes CASSLGTAYNEQFF.

V is TRBV3-1 (or the pseudogene TRBV3-2) and J is TRBJ2-5, with 7 bases fitting TRBD1. This CDR3 is built from 17 residues. The germline gives CDR1 LGHDT, CDR2 YNNKEL (reference sequence). Trimming at V came to 4 bases and at J to 1 base, leaving 12 bases not matched to a gene. The CDR3: CASSPLEGAAFQETQYF. DNA for the CDR3: TGTGCCAGCAGCCCCTTAGAGGGGGCCGCCTTCCAAGAGACCCAGTACTTC.

The chain employs TRBV4-2 and TRBJ1-5, with 8 bases identical to TRBD1. The CDR3 runs 17 residues. The germline CDR1 and CDR2 sequences are LGHNA and YNFKEQ. Trimming at V came to 4 bases and at J to 6 bases, leaving 14 bases not matched to a gene. The CDR3 nucleotides are TGTGCCAGCAGCCCTACCTGGTGGCAGGGGGCGGGTCAGCCCCAGCATTTT. Its translation is CASSPTWWQGAGQPQHF.

The V and J genes are TRBV19 and TRBJ1-1; the D gene is possibly TRBD1 (6 bases). The CDR3 is 13 residues long. Trimming took off 3 bases at V and 10 bases at J, with 15 bases between the two ends. The V gene's germline CDR1 is LNHDA and CDR2 SQIVND (reference sequence). CDR3 region: CASSMGTRGSAFF. CDR3 coding DNA: TGTGCCAGTAGTATGGGCACCAGGGGATCAGCTTTCTTT.

The J gene is TRBJ2-1, the V gene TRBV10-3; the match to TRBD2 covers 9 bases. The V gene's germline CDR1 is ENHRY and CDR2 SYGVKD. Trimming at V came to 8 bases and at J to 7 bases, leaving 6 bases not matched to a gene. The CDR3 has 13 amino acids. The CDR3 loop is CAIDSGSSNEQFF. CDR3 nucleotide sequence: TGTGCCATCGATAGCGGGAGTTCGAATGAGCAGTTCTTC.

This chain uses TRBV7-2 with TRBJ2-7; perhaps TRBD2 as D (6 bases). The CDR3 spans 13 residues. CDR1 is SGHTA and CDR2 is FQGNSA in the germline V gene. The germline V and J ends were trimmed by 6 bases and 6 bases, with 15 bases remaining between them. CDR3 in amino acids: CASSSTRRGEQYF. The CDR3 region has the DNA TGTGCCAGCAGTTCTACTAGGCGGGGCGAGCAGTACTTC.

The chain recombines TRBV9 with TRBJ2-1; TRBD2 matches 14 bases. Germline-derived CDR1 and CDR2 are SGDLS and YYNGEE. This CDR3 is 16 amino acids long. Losses at the gene ends were 3 bases for V and 7 bases for J; bases not matched to a gene: 6. DNA for the CDR3: TGTGCCAGCAGCGAGAAGGGACTAGCGGGAGTGAATGAGCAGTTCTTC. This codes for CASSEKGLAGVNEQFF.

The gene calls are TRBV4-3 and TRBJ2-4; 8 bases are shared with TRBD2. Germline V gives CDR1 LGHNA, CDR2 YSLEER. This CDR3 contains 17 residues. J gave up 1 base and V 0 bases, and 5 bases lay outside the gene matches. This CDR3 reads CASSQEPAGAAKNIQYF. Written as DNA, the CDR3 is TGCGCCAGCAGCCAAGAACCAGCGGGAGCTGCCAAAAACATTCAGTACTTC.

V and J are TRBV19 and TRBJ1-1; D is unresolved. Germline-derived CDR1 and CDR2 are LNHDA and SQIVND (reference sequence). The CDR3 runs 13 residues. The germline V and J ends were trimmed by 7 bases and 5 bases, with 14 bases remaining between them. The CDR3 loop reads CASTDLSRTEAFF. CDR3 in DNA: TGTGCCAGTACTGACCTCTCGCGGACTGAAGCTTTCTTT.

About this clone itself: Relative to the germline gene, one junction end is altered; a read error may explain this. The rearrangement links TRBV6-5 to TRBJ2-3; 14 bases are a match to TRBD2. CDR1 and CDR2 (germline): MNHEY, SVGAGI. The CDR3 runs 12 residues. The DNA of the CDR3 is TGTGCCGCCCCCGGACTAGCGGGAGGACATCGCTTT. It translates to CAAPGLAGGHRF.

CDR3 amino acids: CASSGDRGLGGYTF. Here the CDR3 DNA reads TGTGCCAGCAGCGGTGACAGGGGGCTAGGGGGCTACACCTTC. This chain connects TRBV5-4 to TRBJ1-2; 10 positions match TRBD1. The germline CDR1 and CDR2 sequences are SGHNT and YYREEE (reference sequence). The CDR3 length is 14 residues. V lost 4 bases and J lost 8; bases outside the gene matches: 8.

This clone was seen more than once but under ten times. The chain is built from TRBV5-1 and TRBJ2-1, with 11 bases identical to TRBD2. V dropped 4 bases and J dropped 8; count of bases not matched to a gene: 11. Germline CDR1 and CDR2: SGHRS and YFSETQ. The CDR3 totals 16 residues. In DNA form, the CDR3 reads TGCGCCAGCAGCAGAGGGACTAGCGGTACATGGGATGAGCAGTTCTTC. It encodes CASSRGTSGTWDEQFF.

This clone turned up a few times. The chain joins TRBV21-1 to TRBJ2-7; TRBD2, as called in the table, went unchecked against the DNA. TRBV21-1 is designated a pseudogene. CDR3 length: 18 amino acids. This chain's CDR3 is CASRRKKEGGGPGGEQYF. Here the CDR3 DNA reads TGTGCCAGCAGAAGGAAAAAAGAGGGCGGGGGCCCCGGCGGCGAGCAGTACTTC.

The rearrangement joins TRBV28 to TRBJ2-7; no clear D gene. This CDR3 is 13 amino acids long. The V gene lost 3 bases and the J gene lost 0 bases, with 6 bases spanning the gap. Germline V gene sequence: CDR1 MDHEN, CDR2 SYDVKM. The CDR3 region has the DNA TGTGCCAGCAGTTTGGAGAGCTCCTACGAGCAGTACTTC. Translation gives CASSLESSYEQYF.

This sequence joins TRBV6-5 and TRBJ1-1; D remains unclear. CDR3 length: 16 amino acids. V was cut by 1 base and J by 6 bases, with 18 bases left in between. The germline V gene has CDR1 MNHEY and CDR2 SVGAGI. The CDR3 here is CASSYLRGPAWAEAFF. The DNA of the CDR3 is TGTGCCAGCAGTTACTTGAGAGGCCCCGCCTGGGCTGAAGCTTTCTTT.

There are a few counts of this clone. The chain couples TRBV30 to TRBJ2-1; TRBD2 matches at 7 bases. This CDR3 has 14 residues. The junction had 8 bases not matched to a gene; V was cut back by 2 bases and J by 7 bases. Germline-derived CDR1 and CDR2 are GTSNPN and SVGIG (reference sequence). In DNA form, the CDR3 reads TGTGCCTGGAGTAGGGGCGGGAGTGTAAATGAGCAGTTCTTC. This gives the protein CAWSRGGSVNEQFF. Based on the CDR3 plus reference TRBV30 and TRBJ2-1, the full variable domain is SQTIHQWPATLVQPVGSPLSLECTVEGTSNPNLYWYRQAAGRGLQLLFYSVGIGQISSEVPQNLSASRPQDRQFILSSKKLLLSDSGFYLCAWSRGGSVNEQFFGPGTRLTVL.

Turning to this clone: Additional DNA sequences in this sample encode the identical CDR3. The chain uses TRBV4-1 and TRBJ2-7; 11 bases are shared with TRBD1. V lost 3 bases, J lost 2 bases, and 0 bases stayed unmatched. The CDR3 extends over 14 amino acids. The germline CDR1 and CDR2 sequences are MGHRA and YSYEKL. The CDR3: CASSQGQGAYEQYF. CDR3 in DNA: TGCGCCAGCAGCCAGGGACAGGGGGCCTACGAGCAGTACTTC.

In this sample, this clone turned up a few times. The chain joins TRBV10-3 to TRBJ2-1; 8 bases are shared with TRBD2. CDR1 is ENHRY, CDR2 SYGVKD, per germline. V lost 6 bases, J lost 4 bases, and 2 bases stayed unmatched. The CDR3 sequence is 13 residues long. DNA for the CDR3: TGTGCCATCAGACTAGCGGATTACAATGAGCAGTTCTTC. Translated, it gives CAIRLADYNEQFF.

The chain links TRBV11-1 to TRBJ2-7; D gene ambiguous. Germline lookup yields CDR1 SGHAT and CDR2 FQDESV (reference sequence). Trimming stripped 2 bases from V and 0 bases from J, with 14 bases between. This CDR3 comprises 16 residues. The CDR3 protein is CASSLWADLSSYEQYF. CDR3 DNA: TGTGCCAGCAGCTTATGGGCAGACCTCAGCTCCTACGAGCAGTACTTC.

This clone has only a few counts. The V and J genes are TRBV30 and TRBJ1-4, with unresolved D. In germline, CDR1 is GTSNPN, CDR2 SVGIG (reference sequence). CDR3 length equals 15 residues. The V end lost 0 bases, the J end lost 6 bases, and 14 bases lay between the germline ends. CDR3 DNA sequence: TGTGCCTGGAGTGTATTTTGGGAGGGAGATGAAAAACTGTTTTTT. Protein sequence: CAWSVFWEGDEKLFF.

The chain combines TRBV28 with TRBJ2-6; TRBD2 is a possible D gene (5 bases). Germline V lookup: CDR1 MDHEN, CDR2 SYDVKM. The germline V and J ends were trimmed by 6 bases and 1 base, with 10 bases remaining between them. This CDR3 has 15 residues. Here the CDR3 DNA reads TGTGCCAGCAGCGAAGGAGGATCTGGGGCCAACGTCCTGACTTTC. It codes for CASSEGGSGANVLTF.

This clone was seen only once. J is TRBJ1-3 and V is TRBV29-1; TRBD1 agrees at 11 bases. Germline CDR1 reads SQVTM; CDR2 reads ANQGSEA. V shed 4 bases, J shed 2 bases, and the junction held 4 bases outside the gene matches. This CDR3 region has 15 residues. The CDR3 coding sequence is TGCAGCGTTGGGGGGACAGGGGGTACTGGAAACACCATATATTTT. Its translation: CSVGGTGGTGNTIYF.

This chain uses TRBV29-1 with TRBJ1-2; D gene unclear. This CDR3 is built from 9 residues. CDR1 is SQVTM, CDR2 ANQGSEA, per germline. V dropped 3 bases and J dropped 6 bases, with 2 bases sitting between them. CDR3 protein: CSVDDGYTF. The CDR3, as DNA: TGCAGCGTTGACGATGGCTACACCTTC.

This chain links TRBV7-3 with TRBJ1-6; D gene unclear. The V end lost 2 bases, the J end lost 12 bases, and 17 bases lay between the germline ends. The germline V gene encodes CDR1 SGHTA and CDR2 FQGTGA. The CDR3 extends over 15 amino acids. CDR3 sequence: CASSLGSQGSGPLHF. In DNA form, the CDR3 reads TGTGCCAGCAGCTTAGGAAGTCAAGGGAGTGGACCCCTCCACTTT.

The chain is built from TRBV18 and TRBJ2-7; TRBD1 matches 8 bases. Germline V gene lookup returns CDR1 KGHSH and CDR2 LQKENI. V trimming: 4 bases; J trimming: 5 bases; junction bases outside the gene matches: 10. This CDR3 region has 15 residues. CDR3 residues: CASSLAGGEIDEQYF. The DNA of the CDR3 is TGTGCCAGCTCACTCGCAGGGGGCGAAATTGACGAGCAGTACTTC.

Only one count was recorded for this clone. V and J are TRBV29-1 and TRBJ2-1, with D tentatively TRBD2 (6 bases). V lost 3 bases and J lost 2, with 14 bases in between. The CDR3 is 15 amino acids. CDR1 SQVTM and CDR2 ANQGSEA come from the germline V gene. The CDR3, as DNA: TGCAGCGTTGATGAGGGCTGGGAGGCCTACAATGAGCAGTTCTTC. This sequence encodes CSVDEGWEAYNEQFF.

The V gene is TRBV7-2, the J gene TRBJ1-5; D gene ambiguous. Germline CDR1 and CDR2: SGHTA and FQGNSA. V was cut by 5 bases and J by 3 bases, with 5 bases left in between. The CDR3 extends over 12 amino acids. The CDR3 sequence: CASSAHNQPQHF. CDR3 nucleotides: TGTGCCAGCAGCGCGCACAATCAGCCCCAGCATTTT. The full variable domain, completed using reference TRBV7-2 and TRBJ1-5, is GAGVSQSPSNKVTEKGKDVELRCDPISGHTALYWYRQSLGQGLEFLIYFQGNSAPDKSGLPSDRFSAERTGGSVSTLTIQRTQQEDSAVYLCASSAHNQPQHFGDGTRLSIL.

The count of this clone is one. V and J are TRBV5-1 and TRBJ1-3; D is uncertain. The germline gives CDR1 SGHRS, CDR2 YFSETQ. CDR3 length: 15 amino acids. The V and J ends lost 0 bases and 3 bases respectively, with 10 bases between them. Here the CDR3 reads CASSLAGGNGNTIYF. In DNA, the CDR3 is TGCGCCAGCAGCTTGGCCGGAGGAAATGGAAACACCATATATTTT. Drawing the rest from reference TRBV5-1 and TRBJ1-3, the complete variable domain is KAGVTQTPRYLIKTRGQQVTLSCSPISGHRSVSWYQQTPGQGLQFLFEYFSETQRNKGNFPGRFSGRQFSNSRSEMNVSTLELGDSALYLCASSLAGGNGNTIYFGEGSWLTVV.

This sequence joins TRBV11-2 and TRBJ2-1; 9 bases align to TRBD2. The CDR3 is 14 amino acids. J lost 7 bases, V lost 11 bases, and 12 bases had no gene match. Germline values: CDR1 SGHAT, CDR2 FQNNGV. Here the CDR3 DNA reads TGTGCCTCGGGTAGGACTAGCGTGAGGAATGAGCAGTTCTTC. Its protein product is CASGRTSVRNEQFF.

The V and J genes are TRBV18 and TRBJ2-2; a weak D match, TRBD1 (5 bases). Trimming removed 3 bases at V and 0 bases at J, with 14 bases between. Germline CDR1 is KGHSH and CDR2 is LQKENI. This CDR3 has 17 residues. The DNA of the CDR3 is TGTGCCAGCTCACCCGGTTGGGGCGGATCGAACACCGGGGAGCTGTTTTTT. Protein: CASSPGWGGSNTGELFF.

The chain has TRBV27 and TRBJ1-5; the D is unclear. CDR3 length: 15 amino acids. V lost 5 bases to trimming and J lost 2 bases, with 13 bases between them. Germline V lookup: CDR1 MNHEY, CDR2 SMNVEV (reference sequence). CDR3 bases: TGTGCCAGCAGTCCGCTAGATTGGGGCAATCAGCCCCAGCATTTT. Encoded protein: CASSPLDWGNQPQHF.